This T cell receptor (beta chain) originates from a study of radiation and T cells in renal cell carcinoma. Study-level points and caveats: From baseline, blood top tumor clonotypes peaked at 2 weeks post-radiation.

With regard to this clone: As yet, its antigen is unknown.

Time point defined: blood 4 weeks post-SBRT, at nephrectomy. Regarding treatment: 15 Gy SBRT to primary tumor, nephrectomy 4 weeks later. Nephrectomy followed 15 Gy stereotactic body radiation by 4 weeks. Produced via immunoSEQ multiplex PCR; TCRdb's table is partial and in-frame only. The sample has around 100,000 clones, more than 65% seen once. Trimming stripped 6 bases from V and 0 bases from J, with 12 bases between. Germline loops: CDR1 LNHDA, CDR2 SQIVND (reference sequence). The CDR3 runs 14 residues. V and J are TRBV19 and TRBJ2-7; D unresolved. The material was blood, obtained from a patient whose treatment included radiotherapy and nephrectomy. The TCR originated in a man between 60 and 70 years old with renal cell carcinoma. Here the CDR3 reads CASRGSGTSYEQYF. CDR3 DNA sequence: TGTGCCAGTAGGGGTTCGGGTACCTCCTACGAGCAGTACTTC.